The 13 T cell receptor beta chains below all came from one sample that was sequenced in a study of T-cell memory formation after mild COVID-19. TCRdb called the 5' RACE reads again in MiXCR, with one record for every CDR3 protein. The sample records roughly 250,000 distinct CDR3 sequences, roughly 15% being singletons. Sequencing was done on a sample of PBMCs or a T cell subset sorted from them (not recorded which). Receptor source: a man aged 18 to 30 who had mild COVID-19 (a few samples of this study predate the infection). Cell type and time point are not known.

This clonotype appeared a few times. This rearrangement joins TRBV5-1 to TRBJ1-4; unclear D gene. Germline lookup yields CDR1 SGHRS and CDR2 YFSETQ. The V gene lost 4 bases and the J gene lost 11 bases, with 18 bases spanning the gap. This CDR3 spans 14 amino acids. The CDR3 sequence: CASSLDTSAEKLFF. CDR3 coding DNA: TGCGCCAGCAGCCTCGATACATCGGCGGAGAAACTGTTTTTT.

This clonotype was seen only a few times. V gene TRBV23-1 combines with J gene TRBJ2-5, with D possibly being TRBD1 (6 bases). TRBV23-1 is an ORF for which the function is uncertain. The V end lost 6 bases, the J end lost 4 bases, and 9 bases lay between the germline ends. The CDR3 is made up of 12 amino acids. The CDR3 nucleotides read TGCGCCAGCAGCCGGGACACAGAGACCCAGTACTTC. Translating gives CASSRDTETQYF.

This clonotype was seen only a few times. The chain recombines TRBV7-9 with TRBJ2-6; TRBD2 might be the D (6 bases). There are 13 residues in the CDR3. Trimming shortened V by 11 bases and J by 3 bases, and 11 bases separated the two germline ends. Germline values: CDR1 SEHNR, CDR2 FQNEAQ (reference sequence). Here the CDR3 DNA reads TGTGCCGGTCGGGGGAGTGGGGCCAACGTCCTGACTTTC. This translates into CAGRGSGANVLTF.

This clonotype occurred a few times. The V and J genes are TRBV20-1 and TRBJ2-6; TRBD1 aligns across 8 bases. V was pared by 5 bases and J by 2 bases, with 2 bases of the junction left unmatched. Germline V gene data show CDR1 as DFQATT and CDR2 as SNEGSKA (reference sequence). This CDR3 is built from 14 residues. The CDR3 loop is CSAGTGPGANVLTF. DNA of the CDR3: TGCAGTGCTGGGACAGGCCCTGGGGCCAACGTCCTGACTTTC.

This clonotype came up a few times. The V and J genes are TRBV7-9 and TRBJ2-5; D might be TRBD2 (5 bases). Germline V gene sequence: CDR1 SEHNR, CDR2 FQNEAQ (reference sequence). The length of the CDR3 is 15 residues. Trimming removed 5 bases at V and 5 bases at J, with 18 bases between. The DNA of the CDR3 is TGTGCCAGCAGCCCAAGGACTTCCGATGGGGAGACCCAGTACTTC. Translation: CASSPRTSDGETQYF. Full variable domain (outside the CDR3, taken from reference TRBV7-9 and TRBJ2-5): DTGVSQNPRHKITKRGQNVTFRCDPISEHNRLYWYRQTLGQGPEFLTYFQNEAQLEKSRLLSDRFSAERPKGSFSTLEIQRTEQGDSAMYLCASSPRTSDGETQYFGPGTRLLVL.

The sample holds many counts of this clonotype. This chain uses TRBV5-1 with TRBJ1-1; tentative D call: TRBD1 (5 bases). V was cut by 4 bases and J by 1 base, with 26 bases left in between. This CDR3 comprises 19 residues. Germline V lookup: CDR1 SGHRS, CDR2 YFSETQ. DNA for the CDR3: TGCGCCAGCAGCATGGACGGACCGGGACGTAAAGATGGGAACACTGAAGCTTTCTTT. This translates into CASSMDGPGRKDGNTEAFF. Based on the CDR3 plus reference TRBV5-1 and TRBJ1-1, the full variable domain is KAGVTQTPRYLIKTRGQQVTLSCSPISGHRSVSWYQQTPGQGLQFLFEYFSETQRNKGNFPGRFSGRQFSNSRSEMNVSTLELGDSALYLCASSMDGPGRKDGNTEAFFGQGTRLTVV.

This clonotype was detected ten times or more. The chain has TRBV5-6 and TRBJ2-7; D possibly uses TRBD1 or TRBD2 (6 bases each). Trimming removed 1 base from V and 3 bases from J, with 11 bases in between. The germline gives CDR1 SGHDT, CDR2 YYEEEE. This CDR3 comprises 14 residues. The CDR3 here is CASSLWGAIYEQYF. In DNA form, the CDR3 reads TGTGCCAGCAGCTTGTGGGGGGCCATCTACGAGCAGTACTTC.

The chain uses TRBV12-3 or TRBV12-4 and TRBJ2-5, with D tentatively TRBD2 (7 bases). V lost 6 bases, J lost 4 bases, and 15 bases lay in between. The CDR3 runs to 14 residues. For the CDR3, the DNA is TGTGCCAGCAGCCAACGTGGGGGGGCAGAGACCCAGTACTTC. Protein product: CASSQRGGAETQYF.

The CDR3 region is CASSLEGPNTEAFF. The CDR3 nucleotides are TGCGCCAGCAGCTTGGAGGGACCGAACACTGAAGCTTTCTTT. The chain carries TRBV5-1 and TRBJ1-1, with D tentatively TRBD1 (5 bases). Trimming cost V 0 bases and J 1 base, with 7 bases left between them. The CDR3 totals 14 residues. Germline CDR1 SGHRS, CDR2 YFSETQ.

This clonotype was seen only a few times. The gene calls are TRBV7-2 and TRBJ2-3; D may be TRBD2 (6 bases). Trimming took off 5 bases at V and 2 bases at J, with 11 bases between the two ends. The CDR3 length is 14 residues. The germline V gene encodes CDR1 SGHTA and CDR2 FQGNSA. The CDR3 DNA sequence: TGTGCCAGCAGCGTAGGGACTTACACAGATACGCAGTATTTT. It specifies CASSVGTYTDTQYF.

This clonotype appeared a few times. The V call is TRBV4-2, the J call TRBJ2-2; tentative D call: TRBD2 (5 bases). The CDR3 extends over 17 amino acids. Germline lookup yields CDR1 LGHNA and CDR2 YNFKEQ. V was shortened by 0 bases and J by 4 bases, with 15 bases between the two germline ends. The CDR3 coding sequence is TGTGCCAGCAGCCAAGATGCAAACCGGGGAGCCACCGGGGAGCTGTTTTTT. Protein sequence: CASSQDANRGATGELFF.

This clonotype was seen many times. V gene TRBV20-1 combines with J gene TRBJ1-1; no definite D call. V was shortened by 1 base and J by 1 base, with 13 bases between the two germline ends. This CDR3 spans 15 amino acids. Germline V CDR1 and CDR2: DFQATT, SNEGSKA (reference sequence). CDR3 coding DNA: TGCAGTGCTAGAGGTCCCCGGGCGGCGAACACTGAAGCTTTCTTT. Its translation is CSARGPRAANTEAFF.

J is TRBJ2-1 and V is TRBV2; 12 bases fit TRBD2. CDR3 length: 15 amino acids. Trimming cost V 6 bases and J 5 bases; bases outside gene matches: 5. Germline loops: CDR1 SNHLY, CDR2 FYNNEI. CDR3 coding DNA: TGTGCCAGCAGAGGACTAGCGGGGTGGGACAATGAGCAGTTCTTC. As protein: CASRGLAGWDNEQFF.